Sequencing of this T cell receptor (beta chain) was carried out in a study of cytomegalovirus exposure and HLA in healthy donors. Germline V gene lookup returns CDR1 SQVTM and CDR2 ANQGSEA. The CDR3 spans 11 residues. Trimming shortened V by 2 bases and J by 7 bases, and 9 bases separated the two germline ends. It was with 60 Vbeta and 13 Jbeta primers that the PCR ran. Measured with immunoSEQ multiplex PCR; TCRdb has only the in-frame clones, and not every one. Altogether 200,000 to 250,000 clones are present, 70% to 80% being singletons, with the ten largest covering 15% to 18%. The source is a man in his forties in good health and CMV-seronegative. The chain couples TRBV29-1 to TRBJ2-7; D is possibly TRBD2 (5 bases). Sequencing used PBMCs. The CDR3 sequence: CSVEYRLEQYF. In DNA, the CDR3 is TGCAGCGTTGAATATAGACTAGAGCAGTACTTC.